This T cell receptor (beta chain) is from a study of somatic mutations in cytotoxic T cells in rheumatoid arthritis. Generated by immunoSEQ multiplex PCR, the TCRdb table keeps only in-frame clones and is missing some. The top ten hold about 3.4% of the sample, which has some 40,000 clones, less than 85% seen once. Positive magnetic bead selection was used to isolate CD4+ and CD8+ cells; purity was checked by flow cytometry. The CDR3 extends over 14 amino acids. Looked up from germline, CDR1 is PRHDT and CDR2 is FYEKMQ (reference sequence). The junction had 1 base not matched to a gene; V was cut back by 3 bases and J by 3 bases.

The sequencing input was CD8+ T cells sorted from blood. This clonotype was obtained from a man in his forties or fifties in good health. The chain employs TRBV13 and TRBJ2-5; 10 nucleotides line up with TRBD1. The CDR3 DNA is TGTGCCAGCAGCTTTGGGACAGGGGAAGAGACCCAGTACTTC. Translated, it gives CASSFGTGEETQYF. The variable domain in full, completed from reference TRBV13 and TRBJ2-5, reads AAGVIQSPRHLIKEKRETATLKCYPIPRHDTVYWYQQGPGQDPQFLISFYEKMQSDKGSIPDRFSAQQFSDYHSELNMSSLELGDSALYFCASSFGTGEETQYFGPGTRLLVL.